Described below is a single TCR beta chain sequence and its context. Its antigen is unknown. The source of the sample is a study of cytomegalovirus exposure and HLA in healthy donors. Overall study findings and caveats: Across HLA loci, a later analysis found differing TCR association rates, with DRB1 most and HLA-C fewest. Per published reports, the classifier diagnosed cytomegalovirus status with high specificity and sensitivity.

60 Vbeta and 13 Jbeta primers were used in PCR. In the original analysis: In a later analysis, the count reached about 75 million unique TCR beta chains, with around 10 million shared. Assay used: immunoSEQ multiplex PCR; TCRdb lists only in-frame clones, some missing. The V and J calls and the clone size are those of that table, but D and trimming were determined from the DNA. Of 55,000 to 65,000 clones listed, roughly three quarters are singletons. CDR3 length: 14 residues. Looked up from germline, CDR1 is SGHVS and CDR2 is FNYEAQ. Trimming cost V 6 bases and J 5 bases, with 16 bases left between them.

The TCR sequence derives from a woman in her thirties in good health and CMV-seronegative. The sample taken for sequencing was PBMCs. This rearrangement joins TRBV7-6 to TRBJ1-1, with D uncertain. The DNA of the CDR3 is TGTGCCAGCAGACCCGAGGAGGCGCCGACTGAAGCTTTCTTT. Its protein product is CASRPEEAPTEAFF.